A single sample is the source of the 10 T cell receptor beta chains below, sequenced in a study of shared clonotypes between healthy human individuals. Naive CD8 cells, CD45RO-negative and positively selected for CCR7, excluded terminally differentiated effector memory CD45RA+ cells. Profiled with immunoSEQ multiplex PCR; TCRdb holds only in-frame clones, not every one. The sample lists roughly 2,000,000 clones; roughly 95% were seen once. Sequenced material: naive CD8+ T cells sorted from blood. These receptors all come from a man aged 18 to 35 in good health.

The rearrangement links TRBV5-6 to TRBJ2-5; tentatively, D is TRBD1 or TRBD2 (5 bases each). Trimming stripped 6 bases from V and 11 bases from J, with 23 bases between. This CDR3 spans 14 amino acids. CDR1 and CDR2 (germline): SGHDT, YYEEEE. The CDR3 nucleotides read TGTGCCAGCACCCACGAGGGGTACCCTCTTGAGCAGTACTTC. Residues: CASTHEGYPLEQYF.

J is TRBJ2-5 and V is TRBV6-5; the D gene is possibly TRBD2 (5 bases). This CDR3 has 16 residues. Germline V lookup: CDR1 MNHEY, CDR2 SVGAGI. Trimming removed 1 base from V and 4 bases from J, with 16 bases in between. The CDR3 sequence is CASSYYPSGGTETQYF. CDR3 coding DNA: TGTGCCAGCAGTTACTATCCCAGCGGCGGTACAGAGACCCAGTACTTC.

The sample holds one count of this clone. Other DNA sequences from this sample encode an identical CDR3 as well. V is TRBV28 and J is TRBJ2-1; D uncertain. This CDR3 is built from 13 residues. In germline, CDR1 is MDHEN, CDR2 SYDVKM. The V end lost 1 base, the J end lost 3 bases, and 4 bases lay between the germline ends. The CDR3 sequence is CASSLLGYNEQFF. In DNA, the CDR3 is TGTGCCAGCAGTTTATTGGGCTACAATGAGCAGTTCTTC.

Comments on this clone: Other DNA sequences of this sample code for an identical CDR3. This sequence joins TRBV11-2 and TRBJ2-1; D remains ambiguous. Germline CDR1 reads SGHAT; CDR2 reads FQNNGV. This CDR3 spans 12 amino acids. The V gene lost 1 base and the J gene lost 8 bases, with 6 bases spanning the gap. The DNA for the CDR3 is TGTGCCAGCAGCTTAGGTGGACATGAGCAGTTCTTC. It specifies CASSLGGHEQFF. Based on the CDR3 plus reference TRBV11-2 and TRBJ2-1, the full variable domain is EAGVAQSPRYKIIEKRQSVAFWCNPISGHATLYWYQQILGQGPKLLIQFQNNGVVDDSQLPKDRFSAERLKGVDSTLKIQPAKLEDSAVYLCASSLGGHEQFFGPGTRLTVL.

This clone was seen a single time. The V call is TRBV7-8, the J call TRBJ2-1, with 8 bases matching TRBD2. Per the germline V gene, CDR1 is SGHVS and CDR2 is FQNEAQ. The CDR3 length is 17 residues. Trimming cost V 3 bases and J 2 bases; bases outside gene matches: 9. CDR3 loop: CASSLWGAGVPYNEQFF. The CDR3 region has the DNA TGTGCCAGCAGCTTGTGGGGAGCGGGAGTCCCCTACAATGAGCAGTTCTTC.

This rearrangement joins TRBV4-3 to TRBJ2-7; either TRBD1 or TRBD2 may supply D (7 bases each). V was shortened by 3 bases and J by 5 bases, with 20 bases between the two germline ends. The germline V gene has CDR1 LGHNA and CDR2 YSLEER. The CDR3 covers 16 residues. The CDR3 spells CASSQAQGEGDDEQYF. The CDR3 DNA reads TGCGCCAGCAGCCAGGCTCAGGGGGAGGGTGACGACGAGCAGTACTTC.

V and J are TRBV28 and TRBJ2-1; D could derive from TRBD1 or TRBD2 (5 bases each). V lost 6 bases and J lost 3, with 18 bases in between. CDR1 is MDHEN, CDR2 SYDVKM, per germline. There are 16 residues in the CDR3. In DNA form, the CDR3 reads TGTGCCAGCAGCTTACGGGGCTCCTTTAACTACAATGAGCAGTTCTTC. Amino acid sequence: CASSLRGSFNYNEQFF.

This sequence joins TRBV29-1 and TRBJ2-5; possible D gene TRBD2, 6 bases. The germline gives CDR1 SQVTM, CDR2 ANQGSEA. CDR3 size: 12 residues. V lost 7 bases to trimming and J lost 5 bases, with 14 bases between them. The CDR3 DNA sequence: TGCAGCGGAATTTCTAGCGATGAGACCCAGTACTTC. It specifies CSGISSDETQYF.

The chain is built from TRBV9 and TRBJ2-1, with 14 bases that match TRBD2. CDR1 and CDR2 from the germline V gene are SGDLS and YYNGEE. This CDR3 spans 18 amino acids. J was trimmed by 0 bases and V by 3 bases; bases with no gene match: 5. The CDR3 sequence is CASSAPGLAGVSYNEQFF. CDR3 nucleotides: TGTGCCAGCAGCGCCCCGGGACTAGCGGGAGTCTCCTACAATGAGCAGTTCTTC.

The CDR3 DNA follows: TGTGCCAGCAGCCAGTGGGACACAAGCACAGATACGCAGTATTTT. This translates into CASSQWDTSTDTQYF. J is TRBJ2-3 and V is TRBV14; D is perhaps TRBD1 (6 bases). The CDR3 is 15 amino acids. The V and J ends lost 3 bases and 0 bases respectively, with 10 bases between them. Germline CDR1 and CDR2: SGHDN and FVKESK.